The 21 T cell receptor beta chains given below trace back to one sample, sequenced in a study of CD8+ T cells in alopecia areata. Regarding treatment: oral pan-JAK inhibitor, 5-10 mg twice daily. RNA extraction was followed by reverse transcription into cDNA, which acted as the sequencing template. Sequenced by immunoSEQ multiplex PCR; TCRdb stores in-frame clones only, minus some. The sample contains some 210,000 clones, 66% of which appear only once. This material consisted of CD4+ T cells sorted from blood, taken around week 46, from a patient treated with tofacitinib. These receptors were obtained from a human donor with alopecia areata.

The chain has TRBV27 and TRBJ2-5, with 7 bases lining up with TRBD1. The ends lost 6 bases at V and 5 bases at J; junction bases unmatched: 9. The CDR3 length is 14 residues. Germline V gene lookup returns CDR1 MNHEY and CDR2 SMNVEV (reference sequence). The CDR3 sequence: CASSPQGPRETQYF. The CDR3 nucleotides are TGTGCCAGCAGCCCACAGGGGCCCCGGGAGACCCAGTACTTC.

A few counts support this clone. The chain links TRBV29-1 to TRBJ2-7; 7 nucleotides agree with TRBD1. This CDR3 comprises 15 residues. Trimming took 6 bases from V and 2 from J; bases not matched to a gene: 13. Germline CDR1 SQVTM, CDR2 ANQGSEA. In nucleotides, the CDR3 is TGCAGCGTAGAAAAGAGGGGGCAAGCTACCTACGAGCAGTACTTC. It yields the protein CSVEKRGQATYEQYF.

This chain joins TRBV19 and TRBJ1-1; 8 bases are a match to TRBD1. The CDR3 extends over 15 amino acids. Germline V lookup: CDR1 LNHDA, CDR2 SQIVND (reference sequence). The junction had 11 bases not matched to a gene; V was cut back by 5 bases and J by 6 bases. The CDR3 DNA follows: TGTGCCAGTAGTCCCCGACAGGGGCGAAGCGCTGAAGCTTTCTTT. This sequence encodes CASSPRQGRSAEAFF.

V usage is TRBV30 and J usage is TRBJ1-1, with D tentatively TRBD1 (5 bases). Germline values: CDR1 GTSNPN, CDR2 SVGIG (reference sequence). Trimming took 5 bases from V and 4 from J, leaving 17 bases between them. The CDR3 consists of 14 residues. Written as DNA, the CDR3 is TGTGCCTGGGCCACTGGGGGAGGATTCACTGAAGCTTTCTTT. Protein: CAWATGGGFTEAFF.

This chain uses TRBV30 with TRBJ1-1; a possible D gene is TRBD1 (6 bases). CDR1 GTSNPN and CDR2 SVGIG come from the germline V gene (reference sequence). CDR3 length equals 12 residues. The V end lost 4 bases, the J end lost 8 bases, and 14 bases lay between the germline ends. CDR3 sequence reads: CAWKGVGGEAFF. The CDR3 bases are TGTGCCTGGAAAGGAGTTGGGGGCGAAGCTTTCTTT.

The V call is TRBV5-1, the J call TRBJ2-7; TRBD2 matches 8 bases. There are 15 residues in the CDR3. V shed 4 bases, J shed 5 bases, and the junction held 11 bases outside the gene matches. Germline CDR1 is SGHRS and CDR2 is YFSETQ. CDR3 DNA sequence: TGCGCCAGCAGCGCCATCTCTAGCGGGCCGGACGAGCAGTACTTC. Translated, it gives CASSAISSGPDEQYF.

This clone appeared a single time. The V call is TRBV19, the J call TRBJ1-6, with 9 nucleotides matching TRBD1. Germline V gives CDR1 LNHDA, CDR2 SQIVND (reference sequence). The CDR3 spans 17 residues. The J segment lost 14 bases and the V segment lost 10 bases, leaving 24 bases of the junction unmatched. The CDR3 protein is CATRSTQQGTGRYTLHF. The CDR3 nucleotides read TGTGCCACTCGTTCGACCCAACAAGGGACAGGGAGATATACCCTCCACTTT.

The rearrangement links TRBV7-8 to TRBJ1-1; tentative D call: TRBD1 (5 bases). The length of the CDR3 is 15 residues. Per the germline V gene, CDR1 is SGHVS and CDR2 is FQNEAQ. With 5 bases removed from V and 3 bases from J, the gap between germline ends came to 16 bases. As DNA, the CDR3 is TGTGCCAGCAGCAAACAGGCGGGGACGGACACTGAAGCTTTCTTT. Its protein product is CASSKQAGTDTEAFF.

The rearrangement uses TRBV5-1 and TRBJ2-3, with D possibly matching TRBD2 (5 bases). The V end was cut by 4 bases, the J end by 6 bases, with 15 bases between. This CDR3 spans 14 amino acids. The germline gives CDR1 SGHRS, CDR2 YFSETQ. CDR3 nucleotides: TGCGCCAGCAGCCCGGGTAGCGTGAGCGATACGCAGTATTTT. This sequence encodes CASSPGSVSDTQYF.

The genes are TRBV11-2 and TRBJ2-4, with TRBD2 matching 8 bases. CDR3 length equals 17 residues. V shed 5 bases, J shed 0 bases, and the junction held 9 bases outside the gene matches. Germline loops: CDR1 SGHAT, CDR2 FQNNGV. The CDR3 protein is CASSPLGGGIAKNIQYF. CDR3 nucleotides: TGTGCCAGCAGCCCGCTCGGGGGGGGGATAGCCAAAAACATTCAGTACTTC.

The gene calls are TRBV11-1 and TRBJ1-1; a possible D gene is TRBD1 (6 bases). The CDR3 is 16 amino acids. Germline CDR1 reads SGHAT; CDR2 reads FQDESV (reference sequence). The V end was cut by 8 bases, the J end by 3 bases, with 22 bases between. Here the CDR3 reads CASPGGPSFADTEAFF. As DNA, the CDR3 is TGTGCCAGCCCGGGGGGGCCTTCGTTTGCGGACACTGAAGCTTTCTTT.

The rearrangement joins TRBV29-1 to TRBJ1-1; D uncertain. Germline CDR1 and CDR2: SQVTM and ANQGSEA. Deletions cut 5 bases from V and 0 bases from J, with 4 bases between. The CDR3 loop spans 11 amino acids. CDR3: CSVLMNTEAFF. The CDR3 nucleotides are TGCAGCGTTCTAATGAACACTGAAGCTTTCTTT.

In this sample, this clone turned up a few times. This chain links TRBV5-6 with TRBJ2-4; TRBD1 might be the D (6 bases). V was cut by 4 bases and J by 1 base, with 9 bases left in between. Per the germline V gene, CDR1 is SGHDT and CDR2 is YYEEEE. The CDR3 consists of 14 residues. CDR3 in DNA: TGTGCCAGCAGCCCGGGACACGCCAAAAACATTCAGTACTTC. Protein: CASSPGHAKNIQYF.

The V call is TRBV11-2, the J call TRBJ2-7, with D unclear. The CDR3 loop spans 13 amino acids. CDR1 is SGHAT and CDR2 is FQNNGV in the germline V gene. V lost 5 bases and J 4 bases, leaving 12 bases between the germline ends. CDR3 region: CASSNRAWYEQYF. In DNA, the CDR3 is TGTGCCAGCAGCAACCGGGCATGGTACGAGCAGTACTTC.

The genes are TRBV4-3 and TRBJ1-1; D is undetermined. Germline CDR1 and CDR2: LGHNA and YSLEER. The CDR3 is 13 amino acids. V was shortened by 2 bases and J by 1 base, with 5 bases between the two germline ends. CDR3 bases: TGCGCCAGCAGCCAACAAAAGAACACTGAAGCTTTCTTT. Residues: CASSQQKNTEAFF.

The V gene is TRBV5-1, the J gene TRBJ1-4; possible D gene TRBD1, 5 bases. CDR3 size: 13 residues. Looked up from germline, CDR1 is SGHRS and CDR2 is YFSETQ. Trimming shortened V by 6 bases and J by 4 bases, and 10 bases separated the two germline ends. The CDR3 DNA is TGCGCCAGCAAGGAAGGGGATAATGAAAAACTGTTTTTT. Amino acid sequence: CASKEGDNEKLFF.

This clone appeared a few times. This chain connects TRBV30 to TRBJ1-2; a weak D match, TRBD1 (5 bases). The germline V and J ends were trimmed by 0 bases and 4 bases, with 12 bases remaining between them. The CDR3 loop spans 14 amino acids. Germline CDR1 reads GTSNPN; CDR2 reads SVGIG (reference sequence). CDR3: CAWSVQAVFYGYTF. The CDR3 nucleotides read TGTGCCTGGAGTGTACAGGCAGTCTTCTATGGCTACACCTTC.

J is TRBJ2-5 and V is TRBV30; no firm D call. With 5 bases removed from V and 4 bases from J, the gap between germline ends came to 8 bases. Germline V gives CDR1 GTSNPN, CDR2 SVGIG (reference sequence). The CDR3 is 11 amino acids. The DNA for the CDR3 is TGTGCCTGGGGTTATGGAGAGACCCAGTACTTC. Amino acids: CAWGYGETQYF.

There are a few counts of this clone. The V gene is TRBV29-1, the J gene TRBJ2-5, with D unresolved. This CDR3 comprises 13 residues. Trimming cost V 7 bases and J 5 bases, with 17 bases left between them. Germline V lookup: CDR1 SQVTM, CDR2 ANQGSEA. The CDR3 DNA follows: TGCAGCGCCACATCAGCAGTCGGGGAGACCCAGTACTTC. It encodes CSATSAVGETQYF.

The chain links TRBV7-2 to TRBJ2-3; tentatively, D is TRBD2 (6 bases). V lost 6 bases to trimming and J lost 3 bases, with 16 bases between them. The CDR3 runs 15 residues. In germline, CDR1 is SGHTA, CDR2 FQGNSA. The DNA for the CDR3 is TGTGCCAGCAGACCTAGGGTGGGGGGAACAGATACGCAGTATTTT. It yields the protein CASRPRVGGTDTQYF.

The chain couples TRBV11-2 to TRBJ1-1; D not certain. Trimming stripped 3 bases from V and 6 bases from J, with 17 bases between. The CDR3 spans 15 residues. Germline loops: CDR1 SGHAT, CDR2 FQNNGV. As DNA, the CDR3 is TGTGCCAGCAGCTTGGATGCGGGGTACAACGCTGAAGCTTTCTTT. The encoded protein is CASSLDAGYNAEAFF. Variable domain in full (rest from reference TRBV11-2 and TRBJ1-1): EAGVAQSPRYKIIEKRQSVAFWCNPISGHATLYWYQQILGQGPKLLIQFQNNGVVDDSQLPKDRFSAERLKGVDSTLKIQPAKLEDSAVYLCASSLDAGYNAEAFFGQGTRLTVV.